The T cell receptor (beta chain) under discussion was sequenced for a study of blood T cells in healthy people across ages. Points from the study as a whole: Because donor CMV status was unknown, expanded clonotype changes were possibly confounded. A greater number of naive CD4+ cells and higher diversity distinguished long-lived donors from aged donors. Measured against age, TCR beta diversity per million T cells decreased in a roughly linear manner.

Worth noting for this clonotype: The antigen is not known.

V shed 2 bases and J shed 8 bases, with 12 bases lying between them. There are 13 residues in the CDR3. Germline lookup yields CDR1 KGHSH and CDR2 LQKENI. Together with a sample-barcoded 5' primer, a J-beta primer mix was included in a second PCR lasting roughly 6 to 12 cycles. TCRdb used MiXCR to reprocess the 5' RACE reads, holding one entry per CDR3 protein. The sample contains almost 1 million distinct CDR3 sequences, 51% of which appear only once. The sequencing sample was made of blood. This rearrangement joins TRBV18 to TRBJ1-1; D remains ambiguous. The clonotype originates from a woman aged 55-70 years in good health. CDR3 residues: CASSPVPALEAFF. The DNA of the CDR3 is TGTGCCAGCTCACCAGTCCCCGCACTCGAAGCTTTCTTT.